These 30 T cell receptor beta chains were all obtained from the same sample, sequenced in a study of cytomegalovirus exposure and HLA in healthy donors. Primers: 60 Vbeta forward and 13 Jbeta reverse. Profiled with immunoSEQ multiplex PCR; TCRdb holds only in-frame clones, not every one. Of roughly 180,000 clones listed, 70% to 90% are singletons. The sample was PBMCs. The receptor set was obtained from a man aged 18 to 29 in good health and CMV-seropositive.

This sequence joins TRBV7-8 and TRBJ1-2, with 8 bases fitting TRBD1. Trimming cost V 4 bases and J 8 bases; bases outside gene matches: 6. Germline V CDR1 and CDR2: SGHVS, FQNEAQ. The CDR3 runs 13 residues. CDR3 loop: CASSYTGGGGYTF. DNA for the CDR3: TGTGCCAGCAGCTACACAGGGGGGGGCGGCTACACCTTC.

The chain is built from TRBV7-9 and TRBJ2-5; D perhaps matches TRBD1 (5 bases). The CDR3 loop spans 16 amino acids. Germline CDR1 and CDR2: SEHNR and FQNEAQ (reference sequence). Trimming removed 4 bases from V and 3 bases from J, with 18 bases in between. The CDR3 DNA follows: TGTGCCAGCAGCTCGACCGCCAGGGCACCGAAAGAGACCCAGTACTTC. Translated: CASSSTARAPKETQYF.

The J gene is TRBJ2-5, the V gene TRBV2, with 12 bases lining up with TRBD2. The J segment lost 10 bases and the V segment lost 2 bases, leaving 2 bases of the junction unmatched. The CDR3 spans 13 residues. The V gene's germline CDR1 is SNHLY and CDR2 FYNNEI. CDR3 protein: CASSESLAGGQYF. CDR3 nucleotide sequence: TGTGCCAGCAGTGAATCACTAGCGGGGGGCCAGTACTTC.

This chain joins TRBV6-5 and TRBJ2-5; D possibly corresponds to TRBD1 (6 bases). V dropped 5 bases and J dropped 7 bases, with 8 bases sitting between them. The CDR3 runs 11 residues. Germline CDR1 reads MNHEY; CDR2 reads SVGAGI. The CDR3 bases are TGTGCCAGCAGTCAAGGGGGGACCCAGTACTTC. The encoded protein is CASSQGGTQYF.

In regard to this clone: A junction boundary mismatches the germline segment, possibly from a read error. The chain links TRBV5-1 to TRBJ1-1; the D gene is possibly TRBD1 (6 bases). Looked up from germline, CDR1 is SGHRS and CDR2 is YFSETQ. CDR3 size: 15 residues. The CDR3 is CASSPGGGAHPRSLF. The CDR3 DNA sequence: TGCGCCAGCAGCCCTGGAGGGGGGGCACACCCCCGATCTCTCTTT. The variable domain in full, completed from reference TRBV5-1 and TRBJ1-1, reads KAGVTQTPRYLIKTRGQQVTLSCSPISGHRSVSWYQQTPGQGLQFLFEYFSETQRNKGNFPGRFSGRQFSNSRSEMNVSTLELGDSALYLCASSPGGGAHPRSLFGQGTRLTVV.

The V call is TRBV29-1, the J call TRBJ2-1; D unresolved. The CDR3 runs to 10 residues. Trimming pared 4 bases from V and 9 bases from J, leaving 7 bases between. Germline V gene sequence: CDR1 SQVTM, CDR2 ANQGSEA. The CDR3 DNA reads TGCAGCGTTGCTCCCCCTGAGCAGTTCTTC. It codes for CSVAPPEQFF.

The chain joins TRBV27 to TRBJ1-1; the D gene is possibly TRBD1 (6 bases). The CDR3 spans 12 residues. Trimming cost V 11 bases and J 3 bases, with 13 bases left between them. From germline, CDR1 is MNHEY and CDR2 SMNVEV (reference sequence). In nucleotides, the CDR3 is TGTGCCTCCCTAGGGGGGGACACTGAAGCTTTCTTT. Translated: CASLGGDTEAFF.

The V gene is TRBV9, the J gene TRBJ1-2; TRBD1 matches 8 bases. The germline V gene has CDR1 SGDLS and CDR2 YYNGEE. Trimming removed 3 bases from V and 3 bases from J; junction bases left unmatched: 7. There are 15 residues in the CDR3. In nucleotides, the CDR3 is TGTGCCAGCAGCGGAAGCCAGGGGGCTCACTATGGCTACACCTTC. Protein sequence: CASSGSQGAHYGYTF.

The genes are TRBV6-1 and TRBJ2-7, with D tentatively TRBD1 (5 bases). Per the germline V gene, CDR1 is MNHNS and CDR2 is SASEGT. The CDR3 totals 11 residues. V lost 2 bases and J lost 9, with 8 bases in between. CDR3 sequence: CASSENRRQYF. The CDR3 bases are TGTGCCAGCAGTGAAAACAGGAGGCAGTACTTC.

J is TRBJ2-2 and V is TRBV9; D is uncertain. Germline CDR1 reads SGDLS; CDR2 reads YYNGEE. The length of the CDR3 is 14 residues. The V gene lost 3 bases and the J gene lost 2 bases, with 8 bases spanning the gap. CDR3: CASSGRRNTGELFF. CDR3 DNA sequence: TGTGCCAGCAGCGGACGGAGAAACACCGGGGAGCTGTTTTTT.

V is TRBV4-1 and J is TRBJ2-7; 9 nucleotides match TRBD2. The CDR3 has 19 residues. Germline-derived CDR1 and CDR2 are MGHRA and YSYEKL. V lost 3 bases, J lost 2 bases, and 17 bases stayed unmatched. This CDR3 reads CASSQAGTSTGWGAYEQYF. In DNA, the CDR3 is TGCGCCAGCAGCCAGGCCGGGACTAGCACTGGGTGGGGTGCCTACGAGCAGTACTTC.

This sequence joins TRBV6-1 and TRBJ2-3; the D is unclear. The CDR3 covers 12 residues. The V end lost 7 bases, the J end lost 5 bases, and 10 bases lay between the germline ends. CDR1 MNHNS and CDR2 SASEGT come from the germline V gene. The CDR3 loop is CASTDSGDTQYF. CDR3 bases: TGTGCCAGCACAGACTCGGGAGATACGCAGTATTTT.

In its sample, this clone was seen a few times. V and J are TRBV5-6 and TRBJ2-7; a weak D match, TRBD1 (6 bases). Germline values: CDR1 SGHDT, CDR2 YYEEEE. Trimming took 4 bases from V and 3 from J, leaving 11 bases between them. CDR3 length: 13 amino acids. In DNA, the CDR3 is TGTGCCAGCAGCCCCGACAGGAACTACGAGCAGTACTTC. This encodes CASSPDRNYEQYF. The full variable domain, its missing parts supplied by reference TRBV5-6 and TRBJ2-7, is DAGVTQSPTHLIKTRGQQVTLRCSPKSGHDTVSWYQQALGQGPQFIFQYYEEEERQRGNFPDRFSGHQFPNYSSELNVNALLLGDSALYLCASSPDRNYEQYFGPGTRLTVT.

As for this clone: An end of the junction does not agree with germline; a read error may underlie this. This sequence joins TRBV10-3 and TRBJ2-7, with 8 bases lining up with TRBD1. The CDR3 is made up of 12 amino acids. Germline V gives CDR1 ENHRY, CDR2 SYGVKD. Written as DNA, the CDR3 is TGTGCCATCGGTGACAGGGGCAACGAGCAGTACTTC. Protein product: CAIGDRGNEQYF.

In nucleotides, the CDR3 is TGTGCCTGGAGTGTGATGGGACTAGCCCAAGAGACCCAGTACTTC. It yields the protein CAWSVMGLAQETQYF. The chain joins TRBV30 to TRBJ2-5; the match to TRBD2 covers 9 bases. Germline CDR1 GTSNPN, CDR2 SVGIG (reference sequence). V dropped 0 bases and J dropped 1; count of bases not matched to a gene: 3. The CDR3 runs 15 residues. Full variable domain (remainder filled in from reference TRBV30 and TRBJ2-5): SQTIHQWPATLVQPVGSPLSLECTVEGTSNPNLYWYRQAAGRGLQLLFYSVGIGQISSEVPQNLSASRPQDRQFILSSKKLLLSDSGFYLCAWSVMGLAQETQYFGPGTRLLVL.

This clone has a single count. J is TRBJ2-2 and V is TRBV5-1, with 11 bases lining up with TRBD2. V shed 3 bases, J shed 0 bases, and the junction held 4 bases outside the gene matches. CDR1 and CDR2 (germline): SGHRS, YFSETQ. There are 17 residues in the CDR3. The CDR3 protein is CASSSGLAAANTGELFF. In DNA form, the CDR3 reads TGCGCCAGCAGCTCGGGACTAGCGGCGGCGAACACCGGGGAGCTGTTTTTT.

In DNA, the CDR3 is TGTGCCAGCAGCTTGGTTCCGTCCCAGGCCGACGAGCAGTACTTC. It yields the protein CASSLVPSQADEQYF. The rearrangement uses TRBV7-9 and TRBJ2-7; D call uncertain. The CDR3 has 15 amino acids. V was cut by 3 bases and J by 5 bases, with 17 bases left in between. The germline V gene has CDR1 SEHNR and CDR2 FQNEAQ (reference sequence).

The chain joins TRBV6-5 to TRBJ1-3, with a weak D call TRBD1 (5 bases). Deletions cut 0 bases from V and 0 bases from J, with 9 bases between. The CDR3 is 16 residues long. Germline CDR1 reads MNHEY; CDR2 reads SVGAGI. The CDR3 sequence is CASSYSGGSSGNTIYF. The CDR3 coding sequence is TGTGCCAGCAGTTACTCCGGGGGGAGCTCTGGAAACACCATATATTTT.

The chain carries TRBV5-5 and TRBJ1-3; D is possibly TRBD1 (5 bases). Germline V lookup: CDR1 SGHKS, CDR2 YYEKEE (reference sequence). This CDR3 spans 16 amino acids. The V end lost 4 bases, the J end lost 3 bases, and 17 bases lay between the germline ends. In DNA, the CDR3 is TGTGCCAGCAGCCAAATCGTTCAGGGACTTGGAAACACCATATATTTT. Residues: CASSQIVQGLGNTIYF.

The DNA for the CDR3 is TGCGCCAGCAGCCCCCGGACTAGCGAAAGCCAAGAGACCCAGTACTTC. This translates into CASSPRTSESQETQYF. V is TRBV4-1 and J is TRBJ2-5, with 9 bases aligning to TRBD2. The CDR3 covers 16 residues. Germline V gene lookup returns CDR1 MGHRA and CDR2 YSYEKL. V was pared by 4 bases and J by 1 base, with 7 bases of the junction left unmatched.

This clone was counted once. The genes are TRBV10-3 and TRBJ1-2; TRBD1 matches at 8 bases. The CDR3 has 13 amino acids. Per the germline V gene, CDR1 is ENHRY and CDR2 is SYGVKD. Losses at the gene ends were 10 bases for V and 6 bases for J; bases not matched to a gene: 10. The CDR3 DNA reads TGTGCCAGTAGCCCCCAGGGGGCCGATGGCTACACCTTC. Its protein is CASSPQGADGYTF.

The chain combines TRBV15 with TRBJ1-2; D possibly corresponds to TRBD1 (5 bases). CDR3 length: 14 amino acids. CDR1 and CDR2 (germline): LNHNV, YYDKDF (reference sequence). V was trimmed by 0 bases and J by 5 bases, leaving 10 bases between them. CDR3 nucleotide sequence: TGTGCCACCAGCAGAGATTGGGGGGGGTATGGCTACACCTTC. This translates into CATSRDWGGYGYTF.

The chain combines TRBV14 with TRBJ1-1; TRBD1 is a possible D gene (6 bases). Germline V lookup: CDR1 SGHDN, CDR2 FVKESK. V gave up 3 bases and J gave up 0 bases, with 14 bases separating them. This CDR3 contains 16 residues. CDR3 in DNA: TGTGCCAGCAGCCACTGGGTCGCAGGGGTGAACACTGAAGCTTTCTTT. Amino acid sequence: CASSHWVAGVNTEAFF.

On this clone itself: One end of the junction varies from germline; a read error may be responsible. This rearrangement joins TRBV30 to TRBJ1-4; 7 positions agree with TRBD1. The CDR3 is 12 amino acids. Germline CDR1 is GTSNPN and CDR2 is SVGIG (reference sequence). CDR3 protein: CAWSDRVSRFGF. The CDR3 DNA is TGTGCCTGGAGCGACAGGGTTTCTAGATTCGGGTTT.

This clone was counted once. This chain joins TRBV2 and TRBJ2-7, with 8 bases that match TRBD1. The trim removed 6 bases at V and 6 bases at J, leaving 4 bases unmatched. This CDR3 has 12 amino acids. Germline lookup yields CDR1 SNHLY and CDR2 FYNNEI. For the CDR3, the DNA is TGTGCCAGCAGGGACAGGGCGGGCGAGCAGTACTTC. It codes for CASRDRAGEQYF. Looking up the rest from reference TRBV2 and TRBJ2-7 gives the full variable domain: EPEVTQTPSHQVTQMGQEVILRCVPISNHLYFYWYRQILGQKVEFLVSFYNNEISEKSEIFDDQFSVERPDGSNFTLKIRSTKLEDSAMYFCASRDRAGEQYFGPGTRLTVT.

This clone has more than one count but fewer than ten. The chain recombines TRBV18 with TRBJ1-2; D not certain. Germline V gene data show CDR1 as KGHSH and CDR2 as LQKENI. V was trimmed by 0 bases and J by 7 bases, leaving 9 bases between them. CDR3 length: 13 residues. The CDR3 DNA is TGTGCCAGCTCACCACCGTTCTTATTTGGCTACACCTTC. Its translation: CASSPPFLFGYTF.

The rearrangement links TRBV14 to TRBJ2-7, with D unresolved. CDR1 and CDR2 from the germline V gene are SGHDN and FVKESK. The CDR3 consists of 12 residues. Trimming removed 1 base from V and 4 bases from J, with 5 bases in between. CDR3: CASSQAPYEQYF. As DNA, the CDR3 is TGTGCCAGCAGCCAAGCCCCTTACGAGCAGTACTTC.

The V call is TRBV9, the J call TRBJ2-3; 8 positions agree with TRBD2. The CDR3 consists of 17 residues. V shed 0 bases and J 2 bases; nucleotides not matched to a gene: 8. Per the germline V gene, CDR1 is SGDLS and CDR2 is YYNGEE. The CDR3 DNA sequence: TGTGCCAGCAGCGTAGCTACGAGCGGGGGTACCACAGATACGCAGTATTTT. Amino acid sequence: CASSVATSGGTTDTQYF.

The chain has TRBV6-1 and TRBJ2-7, with D unresolved. Germline values: CDR1 MNHNS, CDR2 SASEGT. The CDR3 has 12 amino acids. The germline V and J ends were trimmed by 8 bases and 10 bases, with 18 bases remaining between them. CDR3 residues: CASDEGFRQQYF. The DNA for the CDR3 is TGTGCCAGCGACGAAGGTTTCCGACAACAGTACTTC.

V usage is TRBV27 and J usage is TRBJ2-5; 9 bases match TRBD2. CDR3 size: 16 residues. Germline V gene data show CDR1 as MNHEY and CDR2 as SMNVEV (reference sequence). Germline trimming cut 2 bases from V and 5 bases from J; bases unmatched to any gene: 9. The CDR3 spells CASSLGAGGRWETQYF. CDR3 in DNA: TGTGCCAGCAGTTTAGGGGCGGGGGGGCGATGGGAGACCCAGTACTTC.